Listed here are 5 T cell receptor beta chains from one sample, sequenced in a study of T cell responses to AZD1222 COVID-19 vaccine. Sequencing was performed with immunoSEQ multiplex PCR; in TCRdb, only in-frame clones are kept and a portion is missing. The data contain about 110,000 clones, around 90% of them seen just once; the ten biggest clones take up over 12%. Material: peripheral blood, obtained 28 days after the second AZD1222 dose. The receptors derive from an adult who received the AZD1222 COVID-19 vaccine.

The chain employs TRBV19 and TRBJ1-5; D gene ambiguous. This CDR3 contains 12 residues. CDR1 LNHDA and CDR2 SQIVND come from the germline V gene (reference sequence). Between the trimmed V and J ends, which lost 7 bases and 3 bases, there was a span of 7 bases. The CDR3 spells CASIPPNQPQHF. The CDR3 DNA follows: TGTGCCAGTATCCCCCCCAATCAGCCCCAGCATTTT.

This clone was seen once. The V gene is TRBV5-1, the J gene TRBJ1-2, with 11 positions matching TRBD1. CDR1 SGHRS and CDR2 YFSETQ come from the germline V gene. This CDR3 has 14 residues. V dropped 2 bases and J dropped 6; count of bases not matched to a gene: 3. CDR3 DNA sequence: TGCGCCAGCAGCTTAGGACAGGGGGCGGATGGCTACACCTTC. Protein: CASSLGQGADGYTF.

This chain uses TRBV11-1 with TRBJ2-7; a weak D match, TRBD2 (6 bases). The V gene's germline CDR1 is SGHAT and CDR2 FQDESV (reference sequence). CDR3 length equals 12 residues. V was shortened by 5 bases and J by 7 bases, with 12 bases between the two germline ends. CDR3 sequence reads: CASSTGGKEQYF. CDR3 sequence (DNA): TGTGCCAGCAGCACCGGGGGAAAGGAGCAGTACTTC.

The table lists this clone with a count of one. The rearrangement uses TRBV5-4 and TRBJ1-6, with 12 bases matching TRBD1. J gave up 6 bases and V 2 bases, and 6 bases lay outside the gene matches. Looked up from germline, CDR1 is SGHNT and CDR2 is YYREEE (reference sequence). This CDR3 comprises 17 residues. CDR3 DNA: TGTGCCAGCAGCTTTCCGGGACAGGGGGCGTCTAATTCACCCCTCCACTTT. This codes for CASSFPGQGASNSPLHF.

This clone was detected only once. V and J are TRBV10-1 and TRBJ1-5; possibly TRBD1 for D (5 bases). The V and J ends lost 10 bases and 9 bases respectively, with 19 bases between them. Germline V CDR1 and CDR2: WNHNN, SYGVQD (reference sequence). The CDR3 spans 13 residues. CDR3 in amino acids: CATLPRGVRPQHF. CDR3 coding DNA: TGCGCCACTCTTCCTAGGGGCGTACGGCCCCAGCATTTT.